The following is a T cell receptor (beta chain) sequence with its context. The sample comes from a study of shared clonotypes between healthy human individuals. The material for each subset, its genomic DNA, was split evenly across several immunoSEQ plates. Replicate PCRs from sorted subsets contained roughly 220 ng DNA, which is roughly 30,000 T cell genomes. Profiled with immunoSEQ multiplex PCR; TCRdb holds only in-frame clones, not every one. The sample carries approximately 1.5 million clones, 98% recorded once. The CD4+ fraction was divided into a CD45RA+ naive subset and a CD45RA-negative memory subset. Trimming shortened V by 4 bases and J by 5 bases, and 15 bases separated the two germline ends. The CDR3 is 15 amino acids. The germline CDR1 and CDR2 sequences are SGHTA and FQGNSA.

The TCR was taken from a man younger than 40 in good health. The sample comprised naive CD4+ T cells sorted from blood. Subset defined: CD45RA+ positively selected. V gene TRBV7-2 combines with J gene TRBJ2-4; perhaps TRBD1 as D (6 bases). The CDR3 DNA sequence: TGTGCCAGCAGCTCACTCGGCAGGGGACAAAACATTCAGTACTTC. This gives the protein CASSSLGRGQNIQYF.